Described below is a single T cell receptor (beta chain) sequence and its context. As yet, its antigen is unknown. Each donor was nominally healthy when sampled (though unrecorded immune exposures were likely). These data originate in a study of cytomegalovirus exposure and HLA in healthy donors. Germline CDR1 MGHRA, CDR2 YSYEKL. The CDR3 spans 16 residues. V was trimmed by 0 bases and J by 2 bases, leaving 13 bases between them. The PCR had 60 Vbeta and 13 Jbeta primers. The repertoire was sequenced with immunoSEQ multiplex PCR; TCRdb's copy has only in-frame clones and lacks some. The data show around 60,000 clones, around 68% seen once. Study results and limitations: Some public TCRs appeared in many individuals, while most sequences were rare. HLA alleles showed associations with about 17,000 TCR beta sequences in a later analysis, at a 0.05 false discovery rate. Later analysis placed DRB1 highest and HLA-C lowest in TCR association rates, which differed by HLA locus.

Sequences were obtained from PBMCs. V and J are TRBV4-1 and TRBJ1-1; D gene unclear. The origin of this receptor is a man between 45 and 60 years old in good health and CMV-seropositive. CDR3 amino acids: CASSQDSRRSNTEAFF. Here the CDR3 DNA reads TGCGCCAGCAGCCAAGACTCACGGAGGAGTAACACTGAAGCTTTCTTT.